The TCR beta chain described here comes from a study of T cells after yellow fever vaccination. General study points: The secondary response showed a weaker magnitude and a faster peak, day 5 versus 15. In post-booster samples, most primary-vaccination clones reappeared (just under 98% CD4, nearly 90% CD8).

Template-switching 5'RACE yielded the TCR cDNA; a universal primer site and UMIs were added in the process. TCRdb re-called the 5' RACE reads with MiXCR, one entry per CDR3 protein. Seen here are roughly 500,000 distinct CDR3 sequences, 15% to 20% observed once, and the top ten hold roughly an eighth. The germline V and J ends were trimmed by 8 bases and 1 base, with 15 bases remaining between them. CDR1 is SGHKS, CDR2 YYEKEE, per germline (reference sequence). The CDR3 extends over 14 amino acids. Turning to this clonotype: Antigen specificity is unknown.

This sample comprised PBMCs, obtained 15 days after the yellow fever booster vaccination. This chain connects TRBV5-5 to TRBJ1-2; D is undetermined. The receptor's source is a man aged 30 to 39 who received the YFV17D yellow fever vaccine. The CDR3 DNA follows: TGTGCCAGTGACCGGGATATTGTTAACTATGGCTACACCTTC. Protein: CASDRDIVNYGYTF. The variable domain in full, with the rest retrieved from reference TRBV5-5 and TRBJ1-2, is DAGVTQSPTHLIKTRGQQVTLRCSPISGHKSVSWYQQVLGQGPQFIFQYYEKEERGRGNFPDRFSARQFPNYSSELNVNALLLGDSALYLCASDRDIVNYGYTFGSGTRLTVV.